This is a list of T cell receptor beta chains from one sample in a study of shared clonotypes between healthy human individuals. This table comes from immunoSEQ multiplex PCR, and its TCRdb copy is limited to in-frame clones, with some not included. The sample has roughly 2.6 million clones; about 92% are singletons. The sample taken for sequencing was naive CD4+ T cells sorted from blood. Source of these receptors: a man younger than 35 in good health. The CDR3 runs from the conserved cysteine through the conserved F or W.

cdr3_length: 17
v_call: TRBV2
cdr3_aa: CASSDLAGGNSYNEQFF

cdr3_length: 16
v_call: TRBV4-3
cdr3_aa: CASSQDTSESTDTQYF

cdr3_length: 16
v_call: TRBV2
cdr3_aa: CASSGSAGGGTGELFF

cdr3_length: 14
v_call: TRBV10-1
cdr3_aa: CASSESRSNSPLHF

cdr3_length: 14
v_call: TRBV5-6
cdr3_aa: CASSLDGPNYGYTF

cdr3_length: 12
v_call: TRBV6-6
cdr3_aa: CASGSSYNEQFF

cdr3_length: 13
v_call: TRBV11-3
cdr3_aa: CASSQRGGGEQYF

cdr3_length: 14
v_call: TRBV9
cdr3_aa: CASSVSSSTDTQYF

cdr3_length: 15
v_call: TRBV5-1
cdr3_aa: CASSPLGTSGYEQYF

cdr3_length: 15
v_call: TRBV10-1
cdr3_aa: CASSEFKGLNTEAFF

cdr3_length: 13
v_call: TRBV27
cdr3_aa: CASSPHPEYEQYF

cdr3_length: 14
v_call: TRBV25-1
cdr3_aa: CASSEQVNTGELFF

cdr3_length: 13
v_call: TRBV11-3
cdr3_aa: CASSLGRGYEQYF

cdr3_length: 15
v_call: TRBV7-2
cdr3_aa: CASSPDRGRVYEQYF

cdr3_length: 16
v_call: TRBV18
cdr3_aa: CASSPAGTRSGETQYF

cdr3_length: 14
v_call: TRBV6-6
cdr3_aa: CASTPGQGALGYTF

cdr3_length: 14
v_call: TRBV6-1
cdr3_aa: CASSENRVTDTQYF

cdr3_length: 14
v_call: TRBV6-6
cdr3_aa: CASAREGAYDEQYF

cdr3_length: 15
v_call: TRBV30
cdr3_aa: CAWTLGLPGGETQYF

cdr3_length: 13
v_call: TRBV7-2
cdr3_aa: CASSRGGQETQYF

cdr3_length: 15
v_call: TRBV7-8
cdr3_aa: CASRAETSVYYEQYF

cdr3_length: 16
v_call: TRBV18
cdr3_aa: CASSPSGGNMGQPQHF

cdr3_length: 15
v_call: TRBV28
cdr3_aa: CASSSSVHSNQPQHF

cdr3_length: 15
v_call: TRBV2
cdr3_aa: CASSSRGSVYNEQFF

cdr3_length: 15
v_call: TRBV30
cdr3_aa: CAWKMLIADNSPLHF

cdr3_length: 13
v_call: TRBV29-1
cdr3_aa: CSVAPRGGSEQYF

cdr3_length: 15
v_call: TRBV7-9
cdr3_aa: CASSSRQGSGNTIYF

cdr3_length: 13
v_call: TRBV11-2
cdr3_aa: CASSPQGGEKLFF

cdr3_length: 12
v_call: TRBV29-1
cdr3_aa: CSVGEVGQPQHF

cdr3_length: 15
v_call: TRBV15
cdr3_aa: CATSKQLGGADTQYF

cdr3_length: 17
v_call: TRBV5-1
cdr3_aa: CASSLGPQTATNEKLFF

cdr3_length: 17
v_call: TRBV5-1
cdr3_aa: CASSPAGQGAGTGELFF

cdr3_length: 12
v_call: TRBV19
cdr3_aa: CASSPQTGKLFF

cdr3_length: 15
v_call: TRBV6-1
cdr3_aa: CASREPGTASYEQYF

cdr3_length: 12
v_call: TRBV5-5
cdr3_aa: CASSLGGEAQHF

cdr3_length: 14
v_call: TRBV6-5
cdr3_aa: CASRSPGQADEQYF

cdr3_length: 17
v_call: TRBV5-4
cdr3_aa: CASSLGSGQGGNYGYTF

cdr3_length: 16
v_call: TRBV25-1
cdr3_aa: CASSSGLAGGRETQYF

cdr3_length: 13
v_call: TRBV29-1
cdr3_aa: CSVEVRGLYGYTF

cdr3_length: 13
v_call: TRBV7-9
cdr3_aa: CASSLDRIAEAFF

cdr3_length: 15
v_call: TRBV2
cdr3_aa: CASSLTGNLEETQYF

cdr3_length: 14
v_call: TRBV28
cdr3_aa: CASSFQGSYNEQFF